These T cell receptor beta chains were read from a single sample in a study of control samples from healthy donors and cancer patients. Only in-frame clones appear in the TCRdb table, and some are missing; sequencing was by immunoSEQ multiplex PCR. The sample yields 20,000 or so clones, more than 80% seen once. Input material: PBMCs. These receptors were collected from a man in his fifties or sixties with head and neck cancer. CDR3s include the opening cysteine and the closing phenylalanine or tryptophan. Each record gives: J gene, clone size, D gene, V gene, CDR3 protein, CDR3 DNA. D genes are given only for firm matches. Where a row states a size, it is once, few, many or the class of an expanded clone; other rows omit it.

j_call: TRBJ2-1
clone_size: NA
d_call: TRBD2
v_call: TRBV5-1
cdr3_aa: CASRTSGRNNEQFF
cdr3_nt: TGCGCCAGCAGAACTAGCGGCAGAAACAATGAGCAGTTCTTC

j_call: TRBJ1-2
clone_size: NA
d_call: NA
v_call: TRBV7-8
cdr3_aa: CASSLESALLLYGYTF
cdr3_nt: TGTGCCAGCAGCTTAGAGTCGGCTCTCCTCCTCTATGGCTACACCTTC

j_call: TRBJ2-1
clone_size: NA
d_call: TRBD2
v_call: TRBV4-1
cdr3_aa: CASSRTSGGRDNEQFF
cdr3_nt: TGCGCCAGCAGCCGGACTAGCGGGGGGCGGGACAATGAGCAGTTCTTC

j_call: TRBJ2-1
clone_size: NA
d_call: TRBD2
v_call: TRBV3-1/TRBV3-2
cdr3_aa: CASSQDNRGRSYNEQFF
cdr3_nt: TGTGCCAGCAGCCAAGATAATCGCGGGAGATCCTACAATGAGCAGTTCTTC

j_call: TRBJ2-3
clone_size: NA
d_call: TRBD1
v_call: TRBV5-1
cdr3_aa: CASSEAGQGKGTDTQYF
cdr3_nt: TGCGCCAGCAGCGAGGCGGGACAGGGAAAGGGCACAGATACGCAGTATTTT

j_call: TRBJ2-1
clone_size: NA
d_call: TRBD2
v_call: TRBV3-1/TRBV3-2
cdr3_aa: CASSQLGREGSHEQFF
cdr3_nt: TGTGCCAGCAGCCAGTTGGGGCGGGAGGGCAGTCATGAGCAGTTCTTC

j_call: TRBJ2-2
clone_size: NA
d_call: NA
v_call: TRBV6-2/TRBV6-3
cdr3_aa: CASSYWAQVGELFF
cdr3_nt: TGTGCCAGCAGTTATTGGGCACAGGTCGGGGAGCTGTTTTTT

j_call: TRBJ1-3
clone_size: once
d_call: NA
v_call: TRBV30
cdr3_aa: CAWSSGSGNTIYF
cdr3_nt: TGTGCCTGGAGTAGTGGTTCTGGAAACACCATATATTTT

j_call: TRBJ2-5
clone_size: NA
d_call: TRBD1
v_call: TRBV18
cdr3_aa: CASSRDRDQETQYF
cdr3_nt: TGTGCCAGCTCCCGCGACAGGGACCAAGAGACCCAGTACTTC

j_call: TRBJ1-1
clone_size: NA
d_call: NA
v_call: TRBV9
cdr3_aa: CASSPIGVGEGPEAFF
cdr3_nt: TGTGCCAGCAGCCCGATAGGGGTGGGGGAAGGTCCTGAAGCTTTCTTT

j_call: TRBJ2-7
clone_size: NA
d_call: NA
v_call: TRBV6-5
cdr3_aa: CASSWGGEQYF
cdr3_nt: TGTGCCAGCAGTTGGGGCGGCGAGCAGTACTTC

j_call: TRBJ2-7
clone_size: NA
d_call: TRBD2
v_call: TRBV15
cdr3_aa: CATSREGGSGSNYEQYF
cdr3_nt: TGTGCCACCAGCAGAGAAGGGGGGAGCGGGAGCAACTACGAGCAGTACTTC

j_call: TRBJ2-5
clone_size: NA
d_call: NA
v_call: TRBV19
cdr3_aa: CASRGETTQETQYF
cdr3_nt: TGTGCCAGTAGGGGGGAGACCACGCAAGAGACCCAGTACTTC

j_call: TRBJ1-5
clone_size: few
d_call: TRBD1
v_call: TRBV5-6
cdr3_aa: CASSLQGAVQPQHF
cdr3_nt: TGTGCCAGCAGCTTACAGGGGGCCGTACAGCCCCAGCATTTT

j_call: TRBJ1-3
clone_size: NA
d_call: NA
v_call: TRBV7-3
cdr3_aa: CASSPSGDGNTIYF
cdr3_nt: TGTGCCAGCAGCCCCTCCGGGGATGGAAACACCATATATTTT

j_call: TRBJ1-5
clone_size: NA
d_call: NA
v_call: TRBV6-5
cdr3_aa: CASSYSGGNQPQHF
cdr3_nt: TGTGCCAGCAGTTACTCGGGGGGCAATCAGCCCCAGCATTTT

j_call: TRBJ2-3
clone_size: NA
d_call: TRBD2
v_call: TRBV29-1
cdr3_aa: CSVAAGVLEDTQYF
cdr3_nt: TGCAGCGTTGCTGCGGGAGTCCTTGAGGATACGCAGTATTTT

j_call: TRBJ2-5
clone_size: few
d_call: NA
v_call: TRBV5-1
cdr3_aa: CASGQIQETQYF
cdr3_nt: TGCGCCAGCGGCCAGATTCAAGAGACCCAGTACTTC

j_call: TRBJ1-6
clone_size: NA
d_call: NA
v_call: TRBV5-8
cdr3_aa: CASSLAQGDSPLHF
cdr3_nt: TGTGCCAGCAGCTTGGCACAGGGTGATTCACCCCTCCACTTT

j_call: TRBJ2-6
clone_size: NA
d_call: NA
v_call: TRBV6-4
cdr3_aa: CASSDSDSGANVLTF
cdr3_nt: TGTGCCAGCAGTGACTCAGACTCTGGGGCCAACGTCCTGACTTTC

j_call: TRBJ2-7
clone_size: NA
d_call: TRBD1
v_call: TRBV6-2/TRBV6-3
cdr3_aa: CASSYTTDRGYEQYF
cdr3_nt: TGTGCCAGCAGTTACACTACGGACAGGGGGTACGAGCAGTACTTC

j_call: TRBJ1-5
clone_size: NA
d_call: TRBD1
v_call: TRBV19
cdr3_aa: CASSTIGTGGFGDQPQHF
cdr3_nt: TGTGCCAGTAGTACTATCGGGACAGGGGGCTTCGGTGATCAGCCCCAGCATTTT

j_call: TRBJ1-2
clone_size: NA
d_call: NA
v_call: TRBV30
cdr3_aa: CAWSGNYGYTF
cdr3_nt: TGTGCCTGGAGTGGTAACTATGGCTACACCTTC

j_call: TRBJ2-3
clone_size: NA
d_call: NA
v_call: TRBV30
cdr3_aa: CAWSRESGDTQYF
cdr3_nt: TGTGCCTGGAGCAGGGAGTCGGGAGATACGCAGTATTTT

j_call: TRBJ2-3
clone_size: NA
d_call: NA
v_call: TRBV3-1/TRBV3-2
cdr3_aa: CASSQVPRTDTQYF
cdr3_nt: TGTGCCAGCAGCCAAGTCCCACGGACAGATACGCAGTATTTT

j_call: TRBJ1-6
clone_size: NA
d_call: TRBD1
v_call: TRBV5-6
cdr3_aa: CASSLTGQRISPLHF
cdr3_nt: TGTGCCAGCAGCTTGACGGGACAGCGAATTTCACCCCTCCACTTT

j_call: TRBJ2-2
clone_size: once
d_call: TRBD2
v_call: TRBV6-9
cdr3_aa: CASKRRTSGGRELFF
cdr3_nt: TGTGCCAGCAAAAGGAGGACTAGCGGGGGGAGGGAGCTGTTTTTT

j_call: TRBJ2-3
clone_size: NA
d_call: TRBD2
v_call: TRBV19
cdr3_aa: CASSSGRAIGADTQYF
cdr3_nt: TGTGCCAGTAGTAGCGGGAGGGCCATAGGAGCAGATACGCAGTATTTT

j_call: TRBJ1-2
clone_size: NA
d_call: NA
v_call: TRBV9
cdr3_aa: CASSGGVFYGYTF
cdr3_nt: TGTGCCAGCAGCGGCGGGGTGTTCTATGGCTACACCTTC

j_call: TRBJ2-6
clone_size: few
d_call: NA
v_call: TRBV30
cdr3_aa: CACLNMVTGANVLTF
cdr3_nt: TGTGCCTGCCTAAATATGGTAACTGGGGCCAACGTCCTGACTTTC

j_call: TRBJ1-5
clone_size: NA
d_call: NA
v_call: TRBV5-1
cdr3_aa: CASSSLPGQSQPQHF
cdr3_nt: TGCGCCAGCAGCTCACTACCGGGACAATCTCAGCCCCAGCATTTT